These 9 T cell receptor beta chains share one sample of origin, sequenced in a study of human T cells and chemical hapten exposure. TCRdb processed the RACE reads anew with MiXCR; each CDR3 protein has one entry. Of about 70,000 distinct CDR3 sequences detected, approximately 6.2% appear once; the ten largest clones hold 3% to 4%. Time point meaning: healthy volunteer bleed at 6 weeks. Unfractionated whole blood served as the source for total RNA extraction. Sequencing used whole blood. The receptors were sampled from a female donor in good health. Some clones in this sample may be carry-over from other donors' samples.

This clonotype was found many times. The rearrangement links TRBV11-2 to TRBJ2-3, with TRBD2 identical over 10 bases. Per germline, CDR1 SGHAT and CDR2 FQNNGV. The CDR3 totals 16 residues. The V and J ends lost 5 bases and 5 bases, in that order; junction bases with no gene match: 10. The CDR3 sequence is CASSLTGLADRDTQYF. The CDR3 nucleotides are TGTGCCAGCAGCCTGACCGGACTAGCGGACCGAGATACGCAGTATTTT.

There are many counts of this clonotype. The chain links TRBV2 to TRBJ1-1, with D unresolved. Germline V gene lookup returns CDR1 SNHLY and CDR2 FYNNEI. The germline V and J ends were trimmed by 8 bases and 1 base, with 5 bases remaining between them. The CDR3 loop spans 11 amino acids. CDR3: CASRRNTEAFF. CDR3 sequence (DNA): TGTGCCAGCCGAAGGAACACTGAAGCTTTCTTT. Full variable domain (missing parts from reference TRBV2 and TRBJ1-1): EPEVTQTPSHQVTQMGQEVILRCVPISNHLYFYWYRQILGQKVEFLVSFYNNEISEKSEIFDDQFSVERPDGSNFTLKIRSTKLEDSAMYFCASRRNTEAFFGQGTRLTVV.

As regards this clonotype: A much bigger clone sits one base away, suggesting this may be a read error. The chain links TRBV28 to TRBJ2-5; tentatively, D is TRBD1 (6 bases). CDR3 size: 16 residues. In germline, CDR1 is MDHEN, CDR2 SYDVKM. CDR3 in amino acids: CASSSPGGQSRENQYF. In nucleotides, the CDR3 is TGTGCCAGCAGCTCCCCTGGGGGCCAGAGTCGAGAGAACCAGTACTTC.

This clonotype was seen repeatedly, ten times or more. The genes are TRBV9 and TRBJ1-6, with TRBD1 as a possible D gene (5 bases). The CDR3 loop spans 16 amino acids. Looked up from germline, CDR1 is SGDLS and CDR2 is YYNGEE. Trimming took 4 bases from V and 2 from J, leaving 13 bases between them. The CDR3 loop reads CASSPGGSAYNSPLHF. The CDR3 region has the DNA TGTGCCAGCAGCCCGGGGGGAAGCGCCTATAATTCACCCCTCCACTTT. Full variable domain (rest looked up from reference TRBV9 and TRBJ1-6): DSGVTQTPKHLITATGQRVTLRCSPRSGDLSVYWYQQSLDQGLQFLIQYYNGEERAKGNILERFSAQQFPDLHSELNLSSLELGDSALYFCASSPGGSAYNSPLHFGNGTRLTVT.

The V gene is TRBV2, the J gene TRBJ2-3; D uncertain. Trimming cost V 4 bases and J 0 bases, with 8 bases left between them. CDR1 SNHLY and CDR2 FYNNEI come from the germline V gene. This CDR3 region has 14 residues. DNA of the CDR3: TGTGCCAGCAGTGTGGTGGTTAGCACAGATACGCAGTATTTT. Translated: CASSVVVSTDTQYF.

This clonotype was recorded a few times. The chain carries TRBV7-8 and TRBJ2-5, with 8 bases that match TRBD1. Germline V gene lookup returns CDR1 SGHVS and CDR2 FQNEAQ. The V gene end was trimmed by 5 bases and the J gene end by 5 bases; junction bases not matched to a gene: 13. This CDR3 spans 16 amino acids. CDR3 DNA: TGTGCCAGCAGCGATCACTCGACAGGGGATAGGGAGACCCAGTACTTC. It codes for CASSDHSTGDRETQYF.

The V and J genes are TRBV5-1 and TRBJ2-2, with D perhaps being TRBD1 or TRBD2 (5 bases each). Looked up from germline, CDR1 is SGHRS and CDR2 is YFSETQ. V was trimmed by 2 bases and J by 2 bases, leaving 10 bases between them. The CDR3 spans 15 residues. CDR3: CASSFGTANTGELFF. The CDR3, as DNA: TGCGCCAGCAGCTTTGGGACGGCCAACACCGGGGAGCTGTTTTTT.

This clonotype was detected only a few times. The V and J genes are TRBV4-2 and TRBJ2-2, with D uncertain. CDR1 is LGHNA and CDR2 is YNFKEQ in the germline V gene. Between the trimmed V and J ends, which lost 2 bases and 3 bases, there was a span of 16 bases. This CDR3 has 17 amino acids. The CDR3 loop is CASSQRSVTPYTGELFF. The CDR3, as DNA: TGTGCCAGCAGCCAAAGATCGGTTACACCCTACACCGGGGAGCTGTTTTTT.

This clonotype appeared many times. The J gene is TRBJ2-7, the V gene TRBV10-1, with 9 bases identical to TRBD2. V shed 4 bases, J shed 6 bases, and the junction held 4 bases outside the gene matches. CDR1 is WNHNN and CDR2 is SYGVQD in the germline V gene (reference sequence). The CDR3 consists of 13 residues. The CDR3 spells CASSAAGGGEQYF. CDR3 DNA: TGCGCCAGCAGTGCAGCGGGAGGCGGCGAGCAGTACTTC.